Listed here are 32 T cell receptor beta chains from one sample, sequenced in a study of monozygotic twins with cystic fibrosis. The data were produced by immunoSEQ multiplex PCR, yet TCRdb's version contains in-frame clones alone and is incomplete. The sample yields roughly 35,000 clones, 84% seen once. Sequenced material: blood. These TCRs come from a girl aged 2-9 years with cystic fibrosis.

The V gene is TRBV5-6, the J gene TRBJ2-1; D unclear. Trimming took off 0 bases at V and 9 bases at J, with 10 bases between the two ends. The CDR3 has 13 residues. Germline V gene sequence: CDR1 SGHDT, CDR2 YYEEEE. CDR3 DNA: TGTGCCAGCAGCTTGGCGGGTGTCGGTGAGCAGTTCTTC. It translates to CASSLAGVGEQFF.

This rearrangement joins TRBV14 to TRBJ2-5; D may be TRBD1 (6 bases). Germline V CDR1 and CDR2: SGHDN, FVKESK. The CDR3 spans 15 residues. With 4 bases removed from V and 4 bases from J, the gap between germline ends came to 16 bases. The CDR3 region has the DNA TGTGCCAGCAGCCGGGACAACCGAAGGGGAGAGACCCAGTACTTC. This codes for CASSRDNRRGETQYF. Combining the CDR3 with reference TRBV14 and TRBJ2-5 gives the whole variable domain EAGVTQFPSHSVIEKGQTVTLRCDPISGHDNLYWYRRVMGKEIKFLLHFVKESKQDESGMPNNRFLAERTGGTYSTLKVQPAELEDSGVYFCASSRDNRRGETQYFGPGTRLLVL.

This clone was seen once. The chain joins TRBV7-8 to TRBJ2-2; D is possibly TRBD1 or TRBD2 (5 bases each). V lost 5 bases and J 2 bases, leaving 18 bases between the germline ends. Germline CDR1 reads SGHVS; CDR2 reads FQNEAQ. This CDR3 contains 17 residues. In nucleotides, the CDR3 is TGTGCCAGCAGCCTATCAAGACCGGGGCGTAACACCGGGGAGCTGTTTTTT. Protein product: CASSLSRPGRNTGELFF.

CDR3 protein: CAWSGGPPSGGEDTQYF. DNA for the CDR3: TGTGCCTGGAGTGGTGGCCCCCCCAGCGGGGGGGAGGATACGCAGTATTTT. The V call is TRBV30, the J call TRBJ2-3; 10 bases line up with TRBD2. This CDR3 has 17 residues. Germline loops: CDR1 GTSNPN, CDR2 SVGIG (reference sequence). J gave up 6 bases and V 1 base, and 13 bases lay outside the gene matches. The whole variable domain, filled in from reference TRBV30 and TRBJ2-3, reads SQTIHQWPATLVQPVGSPLSLECTVEGTSNPNLYWYRQAAGRGLQLLFYSVGIGQISSEVPQNLSASRPQDRQFILSSKKLLLSDSGFYLCAWSGGPPSGGEDTQYFGPGTRLTVL.

This chain uses TRBV6-5 with TRBJ1-2; D call uncertain. The germline V gene has CDR1 MNHEY and CDR2 SVGAGI. Trimming stripped 6 bases from V and 5 bases from J, with 13 bases between. The CDR3 length is 13 residues. Here the CDR3 reads CASSPTEFYGYTF. The CDR3 DNA reads TGTGCCAGCAGCCCTACGGAGTTTTATGGCTACACCTTC.

The chain joins TRBV19 to TRBJ2-3; 7 bases match TRBD1. The CDR3 loop spans 15 amino acids. The germline CDR1 and CDR2 sequences are LNHDA and SQIVND (reference sequence). The trim removed 3 bases at V and 0 bases at J, leaving 3 bases unmatched. CDR3 region: CASSISRGSTDTQYF. CDR3 DNA: TGTGCCAGTAGTATTAGCAGGGGGAGCACAGATACGCAGTATTTT.

This rearrangement joins TRBV6-4 to TRBJ2-2; 13 bases are a match to TRBD2. CDR1 is MRHNA and CDR2 is SNTAGT in the germline V gene. With 0 bases clipped from V and 6 bases from J, the junction kept 1 base outside the gene matches. The CDR3 is 16 residues long. The DNA of the CDR3 is TGTGCCAGCAGTGACTCGGGACTAGCGGGGCCCGGGGAGCTGTTTTTT. It yields the protein CASSDSGLAGPGELFF.

This rearrangement joins TRBV4-3 to TRBJ1-5; TRBD1 might be the D (5 bases). The V gene's germline CDR1 is LGHNA and CDR2 YSLEER. V gave up 0 bases and J gave up 8 bases, with 11 bases separating them. The CDR3 covers 14 residues. Written as DNA, the CDR3 is TGCGCCAGCAGCCAAGATACGGGGGATGAGCCCCAGCATTTT. It specifies CASSQDTGDEPQHF.

This clone was seen only a few times. This sequence joins TRBV19 and TRBJ1-5; 9 bases are shared with TRBD1. This CDR3 is 15 amino acids long. Trimming removed 3 bases from V and 6 bases from J; junction bases left unmatched: 6. Germline CDR1 reads LNHDA; CDR2 reads SQIVND (reference sequence). CDR3 amino acids: CASSIGTGGGQPQHF. The CDR3 DNA is TGTGCCAGTAGTATCGGAACAGGGGGCGGTCAGCCCCAGCATTTT.

The chain has TRBV5-1 and TRBJ1-2, with TRBD1 matching 10 bases. V shed 0 bases and J 11 bases; nucleotides not matched to a gene: 7. The CDR3 spans 14 residues. CDR1 SGHRS and CDR2 YFSETQ come from the germline V gene. The CDR3 is CASSLVGTGVPYTF. In DNA form, the CDR3 reads TGCGCCAGCAGCTTGGTTGGGACAGGGGTCCCATACACCTTC.

The chain has TRBV4-1 and TRBJ1-5; a weak D match, TRBD1 (6 bases). The germline gives CDR1 MGHRA, CDR2 YSYEKL. The CDR3 consists of 19 residues. V lost 0 bases, J lost 0 bases, and 18 bases lay in between. CDR3 in DNA: TGCGCCAGCAGCCAAGAAGAAACAGGGCGAACAAATAGCAATCAGCCCCAGCATTTT. The encoded protein is CASSQEETGRTNSNQPQHF.

The CDR3 DNA is TGTGCCAGCAGCTTAGCGGGGGGGCTGAACACCGGGGAGCTGTTTTTT. Amino acids: CASSLAGGLNTGELFF. The chain joins TRBV7-8 to TRBJ2-2; possible D gene TRBD2, 7 bases. CDR1 is SGHVS, CDR2 FQNEAQ, per germline. The CDR3 is 16 residues long. Trimming left V 0 bases short and J 1 base short, with 9 bases between.

This sequence joins TRBV25-1 and TRBJ1-1; maybe TRBD1 (5 bases). This CDR3 is built from 12 residues. Germline assignment: CDR1 MGHDK and CDR2 SYGVNS. The V and J ends lost 3 bases and 9 bases respectively, with 11 bases between them. CDR3 DNA sequence: TGTGCCAGCAGTGATCGCAGGGAAAAAGCTTTCTTT. Translated, it gives CASSDRREKAFF.

J is TRBJ1-2 and V is TRBV5-4, with 8 bases that match TRBD1. The trim removed 3 bases at V and 7 bases at J, leaving 14 bases unmatched. The germline CDR1 and CDR2 sequences are SGHNT and YYREEE (reference sequence). CDR3 length: 16 amino acids. CDR3 bases: TGTGCCAGCAGCTCAGACGGGACAGGCCCATTCGGTGGCTACACCTTC. It encodes CASSSDGTGPFGGYTF.

V and J are TRBV27 and TRBJ2-5; D is unclear. V was clipped by 5 bases and J by 5 bases, with 9 bases between them. Germline V lookup: CDR1 MNHEY, CDR2 SMNVEV (reference sequence). The CDR3 totals 12 residues. The CDR3 DNA reads as TGTGCCAGCAGTCCCAACGTTGAGACCCAGTACTTC. The encoded protein is CASSPNVETQYF.

V usage is TRBV7-9 and J usage is TRBJ2-5; D not certain. The CDR3 is 13 residues long. CDR1 SEHNR and CDR2 FQNEAQ come from the germline V gene (reference sequence). The V and J ends lost 2 bases and 5 bases respectively, with 9 bases between them. The CDR3 loop reads CASSLSGRETQYF. The CDR3 bases are TGTGCCAGCAGCTTATCGGGTCGTGAGACCCAGTACTTC.

The chain is built from TRBV15 and TRBJ1-6, with D possibly matching TRBD1 (5 bases). Germline CDR1 reads LNHNV; CDR2 reads YYDKDF (reference sequence). The CDR3 is 15 amino acids. V dropped 0 bases and J dropped 10 bases, with 13 bases sitting between them. The CDR3 protein is CATSRDRGTVSPLHF. CDR3 DNA: TGTGCCACCAGCAGAGATCGAGGGACCGTGTCACCCCTCCACTTT.

V gene TRBV4-1 combines with J gene TRBJ2-5; D remains ambiguous. The J call may be in error: the DNA end matches TRBJ2-7 better. CDR1 is MGHRA and CDR2 is YSYEKL in the germline V gene. The CDR3 runs to 14 residues. Here the CDR3 reads CASSQDRSPYEQYF. The CDR3 nucleotides are TGCGCCAGCAGCCAAGATCGAAGTCCCTACGAGCAGTACTTC.

A few counts support this clone. The V and J genes are TRBV2 and TRBJ1-6; possibly TRBD1 for D (6 bases). The CDR3 is made up of 13 amino acids. Germline V lookup: CDR1 SNHLY, CDR2 FYNNEI. V lost 6 bases and J lost 7, with 10 bases in between. The CDR3 loop is CASRWTENSPLHF. CDR3 nucleotides: TGTGCCAGCAGATGGACAGAAAATTCACCCCTCCACTTT.

The chain uses TRBV6-5 and TRBJ1-3, with unresolved D. Germline CDR1 MNHEY, CDR2 SVGAGI. The CDR3 has 13 residues. The germline V and J ends were trimmed by 6 bases and 0 bases, with 6 bases remaining between them. The CDR3 nucleotides are TGTGCCAGCAGAAGAAGCTCTGGAAACACCATATATTTT. Protein sequence: CASRRSSGNTIYF.

The rearrangement uses TRBV6-5 and TRBJ1-2, with no clear D. V gave up 0 bases and J gave up 8 bases, with 10 bases separating them. The germline gives CDR1 MNHEY, CDR2 SVGAGI. The CDR3 covers 13 residues. For the CDR3, the DNA is TGTGCCAGCAGTTACTCAAGGGTGGGAGGCTACACCTTC. This encodes CASSYSRVGGYTF.

The chain uses TRBV5-4 and TRBJ1-3, with TRBD1 identical over 9 bases. The CDR3 consists of 12 residues. Germline V CDR1 and CDR2: SGHNT, YYREEE (reference sequence). The V gene end was trimmed by 7 bases and the J gene end by 4 bases; junction bases not matched to a gene: 0. This CDR3 is CASGQGGNTIYF. The CDR3 DNA is TGTGCCAGCGGACAGGGGGGAAACACCATATATTTT.

J is TRBJ1-1 and V is TRBV9, with TRBD1 identical over 9 bases. This CDR3 is built from 15 residues. Losses at the gene ends were 3 bases for V and 5 bases for J; bases not matched to a gene: 8. CDR1 SGDLS and CDR2 YYNGEE come from the germline V gene. The CDR3 protein is CASSAGVTGGTEAFF. The CDR3 DNA reads TGTGCCAGCAGCGCAGGGGTGACAGGGGGGACTGAAGCTTTCTTT.

The CDR3 is CASRGRQGSYEQYF. In DNA form, the CDR3 reads TGTGCCAGTAGGGGACGACAGGGGTCCTACGAGCAGTACTTC. The genes are TRBV19 and TRBJ2-7, with TRBD1 matching 8 bases. Per germline, CDR1 LNHDA and CDR2 SQIVND (reference sequence). The CDR3 totals 14 residues. The J segment lost 1 base and the V segment lost 6 bases, leaving 5 bases of the junction unmatched.

In this sample, this clone turned up a few times. V is TRBV7-2 and J is TRBJ2-7, with a possible D match to TRBD2 (5 bases). Trimming took 8 bases from V and 0 from J, leaving 11 bases between them. In germline, CDR1 is SGHTA, CDR2 FQGNSA. The CDR3 runs 13 residues. The chain's CDR3 is CASSRGISYEQYF. The DNA for the CDR3 is TGTGCCAGCTCCCGGGGAATCTCCTACGAGCAGTACTTC.

The J gene is TRBJ2-3, the V gene TRBV7-2; 8 nucleotides agree with TRBD2. The CDR3 extends over 15 amino acids. The germline CDR1 and CDR2 sequences are SGHTA and FQGNSA. Trimming took 1 base from V and 4 from J; bases not matched to a gene: 4. This CDR3 is CASSLDHGGADTQYF. CDR3 nucleotide sequence: TGTGCCAGCAGCTTAGATCACGGGGGGGCAGATACGCAGTATTTT.

The chain joins TRBV11-2 to TRBJ2-1; 9 nucleotides agree with TRBD2. V lost 5 bases to trimming and J lost 2 bases; unmatched junction nucleotides: 7. The CDR3 length is 16 residues. The germline gives CDR1 SGHAT, CDR2 FQNNGV. The DNA of the CDR3 is TGTGCCAGCAGCGTATTAAGCGGGGGGACCTACAATGAGCAGTTCTTC. Its protein product is CASSVLSGGTYNEQFF. Based on the CDR3 plus reference TRBV11-2 and TRBJ2-1, the full variable domain is EAGVAQSPRYKIIEKRQSVAFWCNPISGHATLYWYQQILGQGPKLLIQFQNNGVVDDSQLPKDRFSAERLKGVDSTLKIQPAKLEDSAVYLCASSVLSGGTYNEQFFGPGTRLTVL.

The genes are TRBV27 and TRBJ1-1; D not resolved. The CDR3 totals 14 residues. V was clipped by 7 bases and J by 0 bases, with 12 bases between them. Germline CDR1 reads MNHEY; CDR2 reads SMNVEV (reference sequence). Here the CDR3 reads CASNRLSMNTEAFF. The CDR3 DNA reads as TGTGCCAGCAATAGGTTGAGCATGAACACTGAAGCTTTCTTT.

In this sample, this clone turned up once. CDR3 nucleotides: TGCGCCAGCAGAGCACCGGGACAGGGGTACTATGGCTACACCTTC. Protein product: CASRAPGQGYYGYTF. The chain recombines TRBV4-1 with TRBJ1-2; 10 nucleotides line up with TRBD1. CDR1 and CDR2 from the germline V gene are MGHRA and YSYEKL. After removal of 6 bases from V and 3 bases from J, the junction contained 7 bases not matched to a gene. The CDR3 runs 15 residues.

This chain uses TRBV4-1 with TRBJ1-2, with 9 bases that match TRBD1. Germline CDR1 and CDR2: MGHRA and YSYEKL. Trimming took 0 bases from V and 4 from J; bases not matched to a gene: 6. This CDR3 region has 16 residues. CDR3 loop: CASSQEGTGWFYGYTF. The CDR3 DNA reads as TGCGCCAGCAGCCAAGAGGGGACAGGGTGGTTCTATGGCTACACCTTC.

The chain links TRBV6-1 to TRBJ2-7; 7 positions agree with TRBD1. The CDR3 sequence is 15 residues long. After removal of 5 bases from V and 4 bases from J, the junction contained 11 bases not matched to a gene. In germline, CDR1 is MNHNS, CDR2 SASEGT. For the CDR3, the DNA is TGTGCCAGCAGTACTCGCCGGGACAGATTTTACGAGCAGTACTTC. Protein: CASSTRRDRFYEQYF.

V is TRBV6-5 and J is TRBJ2-3; 9 bases agree with TRBD1. This CDR3 region has 14 residues. J lost 5 bases, V lost 6 bases, and 6 bases had no gene match. Germline values: CDR1 MNHEY, CDR2 SVGAGI. The CDR3 DNA reads as TGTGCCAGCAGACCGGGACAGGGAATAGATACGCAGTATTTT. It specifies CASRPGQGIDTQYF.